The rows below give T cell receptor beta chains drawn from one sample of a study of shared clonotypes between healthy human individuals. Sequenced by immunoSEQ multiplex PCR; TCRdb stores in-frame clones only, minus some. The table shows about 1.1 million clones, with 75% to 85% occurring only once. Sequences were obtained from memory CD4+ T cells from PBMCs. The receptors were gathered from a man between 18 and 35 years old in good health. Some clones in this sample may be carry-over from other donors' samples. CDR3s include the opening cysteine and the closing phenylalanine or tryptophan.

CDR3,J,V
CASSLFSGRAADTQYF,TRBJ2-3,TRBV7-2
CASSEDRGTEAFF,TRBJ1-1,TRBV2
CASSSRDRGITFF,TRBJ1-1,TRBV5-8
CASSSQGPDTQYF,TRBJ2-3,TRBV7-2
CASSPQDGGQYF,TRBJ2-7,TRBV18
CASNRRTGTEAFF,TRBJ1-1,TRBV27
CASSAPGTTKRNEQFF,TRBJ2-1,TRBV6-1
CASSLKQGTSGRDNEQFF,TRBJ2-1,TRBV18
CAGRDLKSPNQPQHF,TRBJ1-5,TRBV28
CASSSPQAGTDTQYF,TRBJ2-3,TRBV5-1
CASSPRVNQPQHF,TRBJ1-5,TRBV27
CASSLARTDTQYF,TRBJ2-3,TRBV5-6
CASSFSRAYGYTF,TRBJ1-2,TRBV28
CASSVLIQPQHF,TRBJ1-5,TRBV28
CASSTGQPQETQYF,TRBJ2-5,TRBV5-4
CASSQWYGRASTGELFF,TRBJ2-2,TRBV4-3
CASSLRNWARSYNEQFF,TRBJ2-1,TRBV28
CATREPPSYEQYF,TRBJ2-7,TRBV19
CASSQDRSGVGTEAFF,TRBJ1-1,TRBV14
CASSHPDFGEQYF,NA,TRBV5-1
CASSLRDEQYF,TRBJ2-7,TRBV28
CASSESGNYEQYF,TRBJ2-7,TRBV2
CASSLRTGLNEQFF,TRBJ2-1,TRBV7-8
CASSESTGTQYF,TRBJ2-3,TRBV10-1
CASSQTLPGKYSNQPQHF,TRBJ1-5,TRBV14
CASSPRGTGGASDTQYF,TRBJ2-3,TRBV19
CASSLAAGSIYEQYF,TRBJ2-7,TRBV7-3